These T cell receptor beta chains were read from a single sample in a study. Each CDR3 protein is one row after TCRdb ran MiXCR on the 5' RACE reads. The table records about 53,000 distinct CDR3 sequences, over 20% of them present only once. Sequencing was done on a sample of tumor-infiltrating naive CD4+ T cells sorted from the breast tumor. These receptors all stem from a female donor with breast cancer. The CDR3 runs from the conserved cysteine through the conserved F or W. D genes are given only for firm matches. Size is stated for part of the rows, as once, few or many counts, or as a class when the clone is expanded.

d_call	v_call	clone_size	j_call	cdr3_aa	cdr3_nt
TRBD1	TRBV6-1	-	TRBJ1-2	CASSPDREGYGYTF	TGTGCCAGCAGTCCTGACAGGGAGGGCTATGGCTACACCTTC
TRBD1	TRBV5-1	many	TRBJ2-2	CASSSRTGDTGELFF	TGCGCCAGCAGCTCTCGGACAGGGGACACCGGGGAGCTGTTTTTT
-	TRBV20-1	few	TRBJ1-1	CSALFGGNTEAFF	TGCAGTGCCCTATTCGGGGGGAACACTGAAGCTTTCTTT
TRBD2	TRBV9	-	TRBJ2-3	CASSPRTSGTTDTQYF	TGTGCCAGCAGCCCTCGGACTAGCGGGACCACAGATACGCAGTATTTT
-	TRBV6-5	-	TRBJ2-6	CASSYVGRPSGANVLTF	TGTGCCAGCAGTTACGTAGGTCGTCCCTCTGGGGCCAACGTCCTGACTTTC
-	TRBV7-6	-	TRBJ1-1	CAGSLARGEAFF	TGTGCCGGCAGCTTAGCGCGGGGAGAAGCTTTCTTT
TRBD2	TRBV12-3/TRBV12-4	-	TRBJ2-1	CASRESGRVRGEQFF	TGTGCCAGCAGAGAGAGCGGGAGGGTCAGAGGTGAGCAGTTCTTC
-	TRBV6-2/TRBV6-3	-	TRBJ2-7	CASSKTNYEQYF	TGTGCCAGCAGTAAGACAAACTACGAGCAGTACTTC
TRBD1	TRBV27	-	TRBJ1-6	CASSFRQGNSPLHF	TGTGCCAGCAGTTTTCGACAGGGGAATTCACCCCTCCACTTT
-	TRBV7-8	-	TRBJ2-2	CAGSLGELFF	TGTGCCGGCAGCTTAGGGGAGCTGTTTTTT
-	TRBV20-1	-	TRBJ2-1	CSARSGPGLSNREQFF	TGCAGTGCTAGATCTGGTCCGGGACTCTCCAATAGGGAGCAGTTCTTC
-	TRBV20-1	-	TRBJ2-4	CSSLKDAKNIQYF	TGCAGCTCCCTAAAGGACGCCAAAAACATTCAGTACTTC
-	TRBV5-1	-	TRBJ2-3	CASSLFFGGISTDTQYF	TGCGCCAGCAGCTTGTTCTTCGGAGGGATCAGCACAGATACGCAGTATTTT
-	TRBV28	few	TRBJ1-2	CASSLSGTGAYGYTF	TGTGCCAGCAGTTTAAGCGGGACGGGAGCCTATGGCTACACCTTC
-	TRBV7-9	few	TRBJ1-1	CASSPRGHLNTEAFF	TGTGCCAGCAGCCCTAGGGGACATCTGAACACTGAAGCTTTCTTT
TRBD1	TRBV20-1	many	TRBJ1-1	CRGREQGISAEAFF	TGCAGGGGACGCGAACAGGGGATTAGCGCTGAAGCTTTCTTT
TRBD1	TRBV7-2	-	TRBJ2-2	CASRLPGQGNTGELFF	TGTGCCAGCAGGCTCCCGGGACAGGGGAACACCGGGGAGCTGTTTTTT